These 32 T cell receptor beta chains were sequenced from one sample in a study of blood T cells in healthy people across ages. A second roughly 6 to 11 cycle PCR used barcoded and J-beta primers. TCRdb reanalysed the 5' RACE reads using MiXCR and keeps one entry per CDR3 protein. The sample includes approximately 810,000 distinct CDR3 sequences, about 28% of them seen just once. Sequenced: blood. The source of these receptors is a woman older than 75 in good health.

The genes are TRBV6-1 and TRBJ1-2; no firm D call. There are 15 residues in the CDR3. Trimming took 4 bases from V and 0 from J, leaving 12 bases between them. The germline gives CDR1 MNHNS, CDR2 SASEGT. CDR3 loop: CASSGSAAANYGYTF. The CDR3 nucleotides are TGTGCCAGCAGTGGATCGGCGGCGGCTAACTATGGCTACACCTTC.

This clonotype has more than one count but fewer than ten. V gene TRBV28 combines with J gene TRBJ2-7, with TRBD1 matching over 10 bases. The CDR3 extends over 14 amino acids. The junction had 8 bases not matched to a gene; V was cut back by 10 bases and J by 2 bases. Germline V gene sequence: CDR1 MDHEN, CDR2 SYDVKM. CDR3 in DNA: TGTGCCACCACGAGACAGGGGGCTGCCTACGAGCAGTACTTC. Translation: CATTRQGAAYEQYF.

The rearrangement uses TRBV30 and TRBJ1-2; D gene unclear. This CDR3 comprises 11 residues. The V gene's germline CDR1 is GTSNPN and CDR2 SVGIG (reference sequence). Trimming stripped 2 bases from V and 8 bases from J, with 9 bases between. The CDR3 loop is CAWSLSRGYTF. CDR3 nucleotides: TGTGCCTGGAGTCTCAGCCGGGGCTACACCTTC.

This clonotype was picked up a small number of times. The gene calls are TRBV6-1 and TRBJ1-2; 8 bases fit TRBD1. Germline loops: CDR1 MNHNS, CDR2 SASEGT. This CDR3 contains 14 residues. Germline trimming cut 8 bases from V and 4 bases from J; bases unmatched to any gene: 9. CDR3 in amino acids: CASVLEQGGYGYTF. Here the CDR3 DNA reads TGTGCCAGCGTCCTTGAACAGGGGGGCTATGGCTACACCTTC.

There are many counts of this clonotype. The rearrangement links TRBV5-1 to TRBJ2-7; TRBD1 is a possible D gene (5 bases). CDR3 length equals 14 residues. V lost 4 bases and J 0 bases, leaving 11 bases between the germline ends. Per germline, CDR1 SGHRS and CDR2 YFSETQ. This CDR3 reads CASSQDSFSYEQYF. The CDR3 nucleotides read TGCGCCAGCAGCCAAGACAGCTTCTCCTACGAGCAGTACTTC.

The rearrangement links TRBV19 to TRBJ2-2; the match to TRBD1 covers 10 bases. Germline CDR1 is LNHDA and CDR2 is SQIVND (reference sequence). V shed 3 bases, J shed 6 bases, and the junction held 10 bases outside the gene matches. The CDR3 has 17 residues. CDR3 region: CASSMGRDRGRAGELFF. In DNA, the CDR3 is TGTGCCAGTAGTATGGGCCGGGACAGGGGTCGGGCCGGGGAGCTGTTTTTT.

V usage is TRBV5-1 and J usage is TRBJ2-2; TRBD1 matches at 7 bases. CDR3 length: 14 residues. Germline-derived CDR1 and CDR2 are SGHRS and YFSETQ. With V trimmed by 10 bases and J by 3 bases, 9 bases remained unmatched. CDR3 protein: CACFEGADTGELFF. The CDR3 nucleotides are TGCGCCTGCTTTGAGGGGGCGGACACCGGGGAGCTGTTTTTT.

The chain is built from TRBV6-2 or TRBV6-3 and TRBJ1-2; 7 bases agree with TRBD1. The CDR3 spans 13 residues. J gave up 8 bases and V 2 bases, and 5 bases lay outside the gene matches. Germline loops: CDR1 MNHEY, CDR2 SVGEGT. The CDR3 here is CASSYRGGQGYTF. As DNA, the CDR3 is TGTGCCAGCAGTTACAGAGGGGGCCAAGGCTACACCTTC.

The rearrangement joins TRBV20-1 to TRBJ2-5; no clear D gene. Trimming cost V 3 bases and J 1 base, with 12 bases left between them. This CDR3 has 14 amino acids. Germline V lookup: CDR1 DFQATT, CDR2 SNEGSKA (reference sequence). This CDR3 reads CSASETWVQETQYF. The CDR3 DNA follows: TGCAGTGCTAGTGAGACTTGGGTCCAAGAGACCCAGTACTTC.

In regard to this clonotype: A read error may explain this, as a much larger clone is one base away. The rearrangement uses TRBV6-5 and TRBJ1-2; tentative D call: TRBD1 (5 bases). In germline, CDR1 is MNHEY, CDR2 SVGAGI. CDR3 length equals 14 residues. As DNA, the CDR3 is TGTGCCGGCAGTTACTCGAGATCAGGGTCGGGCTACACCTTC. It codes for CAGSYSRSGSGYTF.

This clonotype was found many times. The rearrangement joins TRBV6-5 to TRBJ2-6; possibly TRBD1 for D (5 bases). Germline lookup yields CDR1 MNHEY and CDR2 SVGAGI. The CDR3 runs 16 residues. The V end lost 5 bases, the J end lost 4 bases, and 15 bases lay between the germline ends. CDR3 residues: CASSRIQESGANVLTF. CDR3 bases: TGTGCCAGCAGTCGAATACAGGAATCAGGGGCCAACGTCCTGACTTTC.

This sequence joins TRBV5-5 and TRBJ2-4; D might be TRBD2 (7 bases). The last part of the DNA fits TRBJ2-7 better; the J call may be wrong. Germline CDR1 SGHKS, CDR2 YYEKEE (reference sequence). CDR3 length: 14 residues. The CDR3 loop reads CASSAGGRIDEQYF. CDR3 in DNA: TGTGCCAGCAGCGCCGGGGGGCGCATCGACGAGCAGTACTTC.

V is TRBV5-6 and J is TRBJ2-6, with 7 bases matching TRBD2. Germline V gene lookup returns CDR1 SGHDT and CDR2 YYEEEE. V gave up 5 bases and J gave up 1 base; unmatched junction bases: 9. The CDR3 contains 17 residues. Written as DNA, the CDR3 is TGTGCCAGCAGATTACGGGGGGAACTTTCTGGGGCCAACGTCCTGACTTTC. This codes for CASRLRGELSGANVLTF.

The chain carries TRBV11-3 and TRBJ2-5; 7 nucleotides align to TRBD1. Germline CDR1 reads SGHNT; CDR2 reads YENEEA. J gave up 4 bases and V 4 bases, and 6 bases lay outside the gene matches. This CDR3 is 14 amino acids long. The CDR3 region is CASSSRTGIETQYF. The CDR3 DNA is TGTGCCAGCAGCTCCCGGACAGGAATAGAGACCCAGTACTTC.

This clonotype was found many times. J is TRBJ2-1 and V is TRBV7-2; 9 positions match TRBD2. The germline V gene encodes CDR1 SGHTA and CDR2 FQGNSA. J lost 5 bases, V lost 4 bases, and 3 bases had no gene match. The CDR3 extends over 14 amino acids. CDR3 residues: CASSSSGVDNEQFF. The CDR3 region has the DNA TGTGCCAGCAGCTCTAGCGGGGTCGACAATGAGCAGTTCTTC.

This clonotype has a count of ten or more. CDR3 sequence (DNA): TGCGCCAGCAGCCCAGGGACAGGGGTTCAGCCCCAGCATTTT. Its translation is CASSPGTGVQPQHF. The J gene is TRBJ1-5, the V gene TRBV5-1, with 10 positions matching TRBD1. Germline trimming cut 4 bases from V and 6 bases from J; bases unmatched to any gene: 4. Germline V CDR1 and CDR2: SGHRS, YFSETQ. This CDR3 has 14 residues.

This clonotype was detected many times. This rearrangement joins TRBV5-1 to TRBJ2-1; 9 bases line up with TRBD1. The CDR3 loop spans 14 amino acids. V lost 0 bases and J lost 10; bases outside the gene matches: 5. Per the germline V gene, CDR1 is SGHRS and CDR2 is YFSETQ. The DNA for the CDR3 is TGCGCCAGCAGCTTGGATCGTGACAGGGGGGAGCAGTTCTTC. Residues: CASSLDRDRGEQFF.

This clonotype was detected ten times or more. The chain recombines TRBV5-1 with TRBJ1-4; D unclear. The CDR3 spans 15 residues. Trimming removed 4 bases at V and 7 bases at J, with 17 bases between. Per the germline V gene, CDR1 is SGHRS and CDR2 is YFSETQ. CDR3 loop: CASSPGSLGGEKLFF. The CDR3 DNA reads TGCGCCAGCAGCCCGGGGAGTTTGGGTGGTGAAAAACTGTTTTTT.

The chain uses TRBV12-3 or TRBV12-4 and TRBJ2-5; the match to TRBD2 covers 14 bases. V was pared by 3 bases and J by 2 bases, with 5 bases of the junction left unmatched. The CDR3 has 17 residues. The CDR3 DNA follows: TGTGCCAGCAGTTTTTTCGGGACTAGCGGGGGTCAAGAGACCCAGTACTTC. Residues: CASSFFGTSGGQETQYF.

In regard to this clonotype: Given a much more abundant clone one base away, this may be a read error. Lacking the conserved final phenylalanine or tryptophan, this CDR3 likely reflects a read error. V and J are TRBV24-1 and TRBJ2-3; 7 nucleotides align to TRBD1. This CDR3 has 14 amino acids. From germline, CDR1 is KGHDR and CDR2 SFDVKD. The trim removed 4 bases at V and 3 bases at J, leaving 3 bases unmatched. The CDR3 protein is CATSDVDRTDTQYV. CDR3 coding DNA: TGTGCCACCAGTGACGTGGACAGGACAGATACGCAGTATGTT.

The chain uses TRBV3-1 and TRBJ2-4; the D call may be TRBD1 or TRBD2 (5 bases each). The V end was cut by 6 bases, the J end by 4 bases, with 16 bases between. Germline assignment: CDR1 LGHDT and CDR2 YNNKEL (reference sequence). This CDR3 is 15 amino acids long. The CDR3 DNA reads TGTGCCAGCAGTCGTGGAGGACACAAAAAAAACATTCAGTACTTC. Its translation: CASSRGGHKKNIQYF.

This clonotype was recorded at least ten times. The chain has TRBV6-6 and TRBJ2-3; no firm D call. Trimming cost V 6 bases and J 5 bases, with 24 bases left between them. The germline CDR1 and CDR2 sequences are MNHNY and SVGAGI (reference sequence). The CDR3 is 17 amino acids. The CDR3 region is CASSQSPTRAVRDTQYF. For the CDR3, the DNA is TGTGCCAGCAGCCAGAGCCCCACCCGGGCGGTCAGAGATACGCAGTATTTT.

The chain uses TRBV14 and TRBJ1-1; D might be TRBD1 (5 bases). This CDR3 has 13 residues. With 4 bases removed from V and 4 bases from J, the gap between germline ends came to 10 bases. The germline V gene has CDR1 SGHDN and CDR2 FVKESK. CDR3 DNA sequence: TGTGCCAGCAGCCTACAGGTGAGCACTGAAGCTTTCTTT. It translates to CASSLQVSTEAFF.

The table lists this clonotype with many counts. In nucleotides, the CDR3 is TGTGCCAGCAGCCAACAACCGGGACAGAGGAGCAATGAGCAGTTCTTC. Protein sequence: CASSQQPGQRSNEQFF. The V gene is TRBV3-1, the J gene TRBJ2-1, with TRBD1 matching 7 bases. CDR3 size: 16 residues. Germline CDR1 is LGHDT and CDR2 is YNNKEL (reference sequence). Trimming cost V 2 bases and J 6 bases; bases outside gene matches: 10.

This clonotype was seen at least ten times. The chain has TRBV12-3 or TRBV12-4 and TRBJ2-5; no firm D call. There are 14 residues in the CDR3. Trimming shortened V by 3 bases and J by 5 bases, and 13 bases separated the two germline ends. CDR3 DNA: TGTGCCAGCAGTTTCAGGAGTGGGGTGGAGACCCAGTACTTC. As protein: CASSFRSGVETQYF.

The chain's CDR3 is CSARSPLGNTEAFF. In DNA form, the CDR3 reads TGCAGTGCTAGGAGCCCGTTGGGGAACACTGAAGCTTTCTTT. V usage is TRBV20-1 and J usage is TRBJ1-1; D uncertain. The CDR3 loop spans 14 amino acids. CDR1 and CDR2 (germline): DFQATT, SNEGSKA (reference sequence). The V gene lost 3 bases and the J gene lost 1 base, with 12 bases spanning the gap.

The chain has TRBV20-1 and TRBJ2-7; D is perhaps TRBD2 (6 bases). This CDR3 is 14 amino acids long. Germline V CDR1 and CDR2: DFQATT, SNEGSKA (reference sequence). Trimming took 0 bases from V and 0 from J, leaving 9 bases between them. The CDR3 coding sequence is TGCAGTGCTAGAGAGCTGGGAGGCTCCTACGAGCAGTACTTC. Translated: CSARELGGSYEQYF.

At least ten counts were recorded for this clonotype. J is TRBJ2-5 and V is TRBV6-5, with 9 bases identical to TRBD1. The CDR3 runs to 14 residues. Per germline, CDR1 MNHEY and CDR2 SVGAGI. Trimming at V came to 3 bases and at J to 5 bases, leaving 4 bases not matched to a gene. In DNA, the CDR3 is TGTGCCAGCAGTTATTCACAGGGGGCTGAGACCCAGTACTTC. Residues: CASSYSQGAETQYF.

The rearrangement joins TRBV21-1 to TRBJ2-3; TRBD2 was called by the table and not checked on the DNA. TRBV21-1 is given as a pseudogene. This CDR3 has 13 residues. CDR3: CASRPGLGDTQYF. DNA of the CDR3: TGTGCCAGCAGGCCGGGACTAGGAGATACGCAGTATTTT.

The chain links TRBV6-2 or TRBV6-3 to TRBJ1-1; D might be TRBD1 (6 bases). Germline V gene lookup returns CDR1 MNHEY and CDR2 SVGEGT. Trimming took 7 bases from V and 4 from J, leaving 13 bases between them. The CDR3 length is 13 residues. CDR3 in DNA: TGTGCCAGCACCCCAGGGGTTACCACTGAAGCTTTCTTT. Translating gives CASTPGVTTEAFF.

This clonotype was seen ten or more times. The chain joins TRBV5-1 to TRBJ2-1, with no clear D. The CDR3 contains 15 residues. V was pared by 7 bases and J by 1 base, with 15 bases between. Germline V gene sequence: CDR1 SGHRS, CDR2 YFSETQ. CDR3 in DNA: TGCGCCAGCTTCTATGAGCCGCTTTCCTACAATGAGCAGTTCTTC. It translates to CASFYEPLSYNEQFF.

This clonotype was seen repeatedly, ten times or more. The CDR3: CATSDFNGGIRDEQFF. The CDR3 DNA reads TGTGCCACCAGTGATTTTAACGGGGGAATTAGAGATGAGCAGTTCTTC. This chain links TRBV24-1 with TRBJ2-1; TRBD2 might be the D (6 bases). CDR1 and CDR2 from the germline V gene are KGHDR and SFDVKD. The CDR3 contains 16 residues. V shed 1 base and J shed 8 bases, with 17 bases lying between them.